This is a list of T cell receptor beta chains from one sample in a study of PD-1 blockade in classical Hodgkin lymphoma. Here immunoSEQ multiplex PCR was the method, and the copy in TCRdb shows in-frame clones only, minus some. The repertoire holds roughly 40,000 clones, with 75% to 90% as singletons. The specimen comprised peripheral blood mononuclear cells (PBMCs), sampled at baseline. These receptors all come from a human donor with classical Hodgkin lymphoma. Both conserved end residues are part of each CDR3. A D gene is named only where the DNA matches it firmly.

>TRBJ1-1|TRBV6-5|TRBD1
CASSYGTGGTEAFF
TGTGCCAGCAGTTACGGGACAGGAGGAACTGAAGCTTTCTTT
>TRBJ1-1|TRBV7-6|.
CASSLAPGALF
TGTGCCAGCAGCTTAGCCCCTGGGGCACTGTTT
>TRBJ2-2|TRBV7-7|TRBD2
CASSRLAGGLSTGELFF
TGTGCCAGCAGCCGACTAGCGGGAGGCTTAAGCACCGGGGAGCTGTTTTTT
>TRBJ2-3|TRBV18|TRBD1
CASSLGQGGTDTQYF
TGTGCCAGCTCCCTGGGACAGGGAGGAACAGATACGCAGTATTTT
>TRBJ2-7|TRBV28|.
CASSLGGGGLSYEQYF
TGTGCCAGCAGTTTGGGTGGTGGGGGGCTCTCCTACGAGCAGTACTTC
>TRBJ2-7|TRBV7-6|.
CASSLLPIYEQYF
TGTGCCAGCAGCTTACTTCCCATCTACGAGCAGTACTTC
>TRBJ1-6|TRBV15|TRBD1
CATSVTGDSPLHF
TGTGCCACCAGCGTAACAGGGGATTCACCCCTCCACTTT
>TRBJ1-4|TRBV21-1|.
CASIFGASEKLFF
TGTGCCAGCATCTTTGGGGCGAGTGAAAAACTGTTTTTT
>TRBJ2-3|TRBV9|.
CASSVELAFTDTQYF
TGTGCCAGCAGCGTAGAGCTAGCGTTCACAGATACGCAGTATTTT
>TRBJ2-5|TRBV5-1|TRBD1
CASSARTGTGKETQYF
TGCGCCAGCAGCGCACGCACCGGGACAGGGAAGGAGACCCAGTACTTC
>TRBJ1-1|TRBV7-3|TRBD1
CASSLQGGNTEAFF
TGTGCCAGCAGCTTACAGGGGGGGAACACTGAAGCTTTCTTT
>TRBJ2-7|TRBV7-9|.
CASSLDSVRSYEQYF
TGTGCCAGCAGCTTAGATTCGGTCAGATCCTACGAGCAGTACTTC
>TRBJ2-7|TRBV10-3|.
CAITPSESYEQYF
TGTGCCATCACGCCTAGCGAAAGTTACGAGCAGTACTTC
>TRBJ1-2|TRBV6-6|.
CASSPGHNYGYTF
TGTGCCAGCAGTCCGGGACACAACTATGGCTACACCTTC
>TRBJ1-3|TRBV9|.
CASSVGGDSGNTIYF
TGTGCCAGCAGCGTAGGCGGAGACTCTGGAAACACCATATATTTT
>TRBJ1-2|TRBV28|.
CASGRSVNYGYTF
TGTGCCAGCGGACGGTCCGTAAACTATGGCTACACCTTC
>TRBJ2-7|TRBV5-6|.
CASSAGTPRDEQYF
TGTGCCAGCAGCGCCGGGACTCCCAGGGACGAGCAGTACTTC
>TRBJ2-7|TRBV19|.
CASSINSNSYEQYF
TGTGCCAGTAGTATCAACAGCAACTCCTACGAGCAGTACTTC
>TRBJ2-1|TRBV6-6|TRBD2
CASSSLAGSYWEQFF
TGTGCCAGCAGTTCCTTAGCGGGAAGTTATTGGGAGCAGTTCTTC
>TRBJ2-7|TRBV28|TRBD2
CASVGTSGFYEQYF
TGTGCCAGCGTGGGGACTAGCGGATTCTACGAGCAGTACTTC
>TRBJ1-5|TRBV30|.
CAWSIQGRGLAGQPQHF
TGTGCCTGGAGTATACAGGGAAGGGGTCTAGCAGGTCAGCCCCAGCATTTT
>TRBJ1-6|TRBV2|TRBD1
CASGVTGGGSPLHF
TGTGCCAGCGGGGTGACAGGGGGCGGATCACCCCTCCACTTT
>TRBJ2-2|TRBV7-2|TRBD2
CASAGDIGELFF
TGTGCCAGCGCGGGAGATATCGGGGAGCTGTTTTTT
>TRBJ2-5|TRBV18|TRBD1
CASSRQGQETQYF
TGTGCCAGCTCACGACAGGGCCAAGAGACCCAGTACTTC
>TRBJ1-2|TRBV6-5|.
CASSYLRDLYGYTF
TGTGCCAGCAGTTACCTCAGGGACCTCTATGGCTACACCTTC
>TRBJ1-5|TRBV4-3|.
CASSQDQGDYQPQHF
TGCGCCAGCAGCCAAGATCAAGGAGATTATCAGCCCCAGCATTTT
>TRBJ1-6|TRBV10-3|TRBD1
CAISVGQSHSPLHF
TGTGCCATCAGTGTGGGACAGTCACATTCACCCCTCCACTTT
>TRBJ1-5|TRBV18|TRBD1
CASSLTGTGTQPQHF
TGTGCCAGCTCACTCACCGGGACAGGGACTCAGCCCCAGCATTTT